Listed below are T cell receptor beta chains from one sample, sequenced in a study of radiotherapy plus CTLA-4 blockade in lung cancer. Some clones are missing from TCRdb's copy, which holds only in-frame ones; the method was immunoSEQ multiplex PCR. The sample shows approximately 40,000 clones, roughly 72% of them seen only once. This specimen consisted of peripheral blood, obtained from a patient treated with radiotherapy plus ipilimumab. The receptor source for this set is a human donor with non-small cell lung cancer who had stable disease on radiotherapy plus ipilimumab. Each CDR3 is given with its conserved first and last residue. The order of the fields is V gene, J gene, D gene, clone size, CDR3 protein, CDR3 DNA. D genes are given only for firm matches. Only some rows state a clone size, as once, few, many or a class for expanded clones.

V gene: TRBV7-2
J gene: TRBJ2-1
D gene: TRBD1
clone size: once
CDR3 protein: CASSLASGTGGNEQFF
CDR3 DNA: TGTGCCAGCAGCTTAGCTTCCGGGACAGGGGGCAATGAGCAGTTCTTC

V gene: TRBV5-1
J gene: TRBJ1-1
D gene: TRBD1
clone size: NA
CDR3 protein: CASSWTGGTEAFF
CDR3 DNA: TGCGCCAGCAGCTGGACAGGGGGCACTGAAGCTTTCTTT

V gene: TRBV2
J gene: TRBJ1-1
D gene: TRBD1
clone size: NA
CDR3 protein: CASTTDRGFGTEAFF
CDR3 DNA: TGTGCCAGCACGACAGACAGGGGCTTCGGCACTGAAGCTTTCTTT

V gene: TRBV11-2
J gene: TRBJ2-1
D gene: TRBD1
clone size: few
CDR3 protein: CASSVGQGPYNEQFF
CDR3 DNA: TGTGCCAGCAGCGTGGGACAGGGGCCTTACAATGAGCAGTTCTTC

V gene: TRBV7-6
J gene: TRBJ2-7
D gene: NA
clone size: NA
CDR3 protein: CASSPTGLSSYEQYF
CDR3 DNA: TGTGCCAGCAGCCCTACAGGGCTGAGCTCCTACGAGCAGTACTTC

V gene: TRBV5-4
J gene: TRBJ2-7
D gene: TRBD2
clone size: NA
CDR3 protein: CASSLGNLPAGAYEQYF
CDR3 DNA: TGTGCCAGCAGCTTGGGTAACCTCCCCGCGGGGGCCTACGAGCAGTACTTC

V gene: TRBV7-3
J gene: TRBJ1-2
D gene: NA
clone size: NA
CDR3 protein: CASSRGENYGYTF
CDR3 DNA: TGTGCCAGCAGCCGCGGGGAGAACTATGGCTACACCTTC

V gene: TRBV10-2
J gene: TRBJ1-2
D gene: NA
clone size: few
CDR3 protein: CASSVVEVGGYTF
CDR3 DNA: TGCGCCAGCAGTGTCGTGGAGGTGGGGGGCTACACCTTC

V gene: TRBV2
J gene: TRBJ1-6
D gene: NA
clone size: NA
CDR3 protein: CASRLKDTGNGPLHF
CDR3 DNA: TGTGCCAGCAGGCTAAAGGACACGGGTAACGGTCCCCTCCACTTT

V gene: TRBV5-6
J gene: TRBJ2-3
D gene: NA
clone size: NA
CDR3 protein: CASSLVRRLAGTDTQYF
CDR3 DNA: TGTGCCAGCAGCTTAGTTCGGCGGCTGGCCGGCACAGATACGCAGTATTTT

V gene: TRBV30
J gene: TRBJ2-2
D gene: NA
clone size: NA
CDR3 protein: CAWSVLPGVGTGELFF
CDR3 DNA: TGTGCCTGGAGTGTACTACCAGGGGTAGGCACCGGGGAGCTGTTTTTT

V gene: TRBV19
J gene: TRBJ1-2
D gene: NA
clone size: NA
CDR3 protein: CASSADTNYGYTF
CDR3 DNA: TGTGCCAGTAGTGCTGACACCAACTATGGCTACACCTTC

V gene: TRBV7-8
J gene: TRBJ1-1
D gene: TRBD1
clone size: few
CDR3 protein: CATLQGARTEAFF
CDR3 DNA: TGTGCCACCCTACAGGGGGCGCGAACTGAAGCTTTCTTT

V gene: TRBV11-2
J gene: TRBJ1-1
D gene: NA
clone size: NA
CDR3 protein: CASSLEGRVKAFF
CDR3 DNA: TGTGCCAGCAGCTTAGAGGGGAGGGTAAAAGCTTTCTTT

V gene: TRBV18
J gene: TRBJ2-7
D gene: NA
clone size: once
CDR3 protein: CASSGGLVYEQYF
CDR3 DNA: TGTGCCAGCTCGGGGGGACTCGTCTACGAGCAGTACTTC

V gene: TRBV7-2
J gene: TRBJ2-2
D gene: NA
clone size: NA
CDR3 protein: CASSPQGFTGELFF
CDR3 DNA: TGTGCCAGCAGCCCCCAGGGGTTCACCGGGGAGCTGTTTTTT

V gene: TRBV11-3
J gene: TRBJ1-1
D gene: NA
clone size: NA
CDR3 protein: CASSLVGGIANTEAFF
CDR3 DNA: TGTGCCAGCAGCTTAGTTGGGGGCATAGCGAACACTGAAGCTTTCTTT

V gene: TRBV18
J gene: TRBJ2-6
D gene: NA
clone size: once
CDR3 protein: CASSPQSTGANVLTF
CDR3 DNA: TGTGCCAGCTCCCCACAGAGTACTGGGGCCAACGTCCTGACTTTC

V gene: TRBV15
J gene: TRBJ1-5
D gene: TRBD1
clone size: NA
CDR3 protein: CATSWDRYSNQPQHF
CDR3 DNA: TGTGCCACCAGCTGGGACAGGTATAGCAATCAGCCCCAGCATTTT

V gene: TRBV7-2
J gene: TRBJ1-2
D gene: NA
clone size: NA
CDR3 protein: CASSLEQDGYTF
CDR3 DNA: TGTGCCAGCAGCTTAGAACAGGATGGCTACACCTTC

V gene: TRBV7-9
J gene: TRBJ2-1
D gene: NA
clone size: NA
CDR3 protein: CASWETGSYNEQFF
CDR3 DNA: TGTGCCAGCTGGGAGACAGGTTCATACAATGAGCAGTTCTTC

V gene: TRBV5-1
J gene: TRBJ2-1
D gene: TRBD2
clone size: few
CDR3 protein: CASSSIPLAGVSSSYNEQFF
CDR3 DNA: TGCGCCAGCAGCTCTATCCCCCTAGCGGGGGTCTCAAGCTCCTACAATGAGCAGTTCTTC

V gene: TRBV30
J gene: TRBJ1-2
D gene: TRBD1
clone size: NA
CDR3 protein: CAWTTGQSYGYTF
CDR3 DNA: TGTGCCTGGACCACGGGACAGAGCTATGGCTACACCTTC

V gene: TRBV11-2
J gene: TRBJ1-6
D gene: NA
clone size: once
CDR3 protein: CASSPSRTGTPLHF
CDR3 DNA: TGTGCCAGCAGCCCATCCCGAACCGGGACACCCCTCCACTTT

V gene: TRBV29-1
J gene: TRBJ2-7
D gene: NA
clone size: NA
CDR3 protein: CSVEDDKERGYEQYF
CDR3 DNA: TGCAGCGTTGAAGACGACAAGGAGAGGGGGTACGAGCAGTACTTC

V gene: TRBV4-3
J gene: TRBJ1-4
D gene: TRBD1
clone size: NA
CDR3 protein: CASSGWTGSNEKLFF
CDR3 DNA: TGCGCCAGCAGCGGGTGGACAGGCTCTAATGAAAAACTGTTTTTT

V gene: TRBV10-3
J gene: TRBJ2-1
D gene: TRBD2
clone size: NA
CDR3 protein: CAISPSSGGAREQFF
CDR3 DNA: TGTGCCATCAGTCCGTCTAGCGGGGGGGCTCGTGAGCAGTTCTTC

V gene: TRBV29-1
J gene: TRBJ1-1
D gene: NA
clone size: few
CDR3 protein: CSVARGDTEAFF
CDR3 DNA: TGCAGCGTTGCTCGGGGAGACACTGAAGCTTTCTTT

V gene: TRBV9
J gene: TRBJ2-1
D gene: NA
clone size: NA
CDR3 protein: CASSHYPSDLNEQFF
CDR3 DNA: TGTGCCAGCAGCCACTACCCTTCGGATTTGAATGAGCAGTTCTTC

V gene: TRBV30
J gene: TRBJ2-1
D gene: TRBD2
clone size: NA
CDR3 protein: CALSGGRNEQFF
CDR3 DNA: TGTGCCCTGTCGGGGGGGCGTAATGAGCAGTTCTTC

V gene: TRBV10-2
J gene: TRBJ2-7
D gene: NA
clone size: medium-sized
CDR3 protein: CASRTGSTYEQYF
CDR3 DNA: TGCGCCAGCAGAACAGGGTCCACCTACGAGCAGTACTTC

V gene: TRBV18
J gene: TRBJ1-2
D gene: TRBD1
clone size: once
CDR3 protein: CASSPPFQGAHGYTF
CDR3 DNA: TGTGCCAGCTCACCACCATTCCAGGGGGCGCATGGCTACACCTTC

V gene: TRBV10-3
J gene: TRBJ1-2
D gene: TRBD1
clone size: few
CDR3 protein: CAIRAGTGSDYGYTF
CDR3 DNA: TGTGCCATCAGAGCCGGGACAGGGAGCGACTATGGCTACACCTTC

V gene: TRBV5-1
J gene: TRBJ2-1
D gene: TRBD2
clone size: NA
CDR3 protein: CASRGLAGGNEQFF
CDR3 DNA: TGCGCCAGCAGGGGTTTAGCGGGGGGGAATGAGCAGTTCTTC

V gene: TRBV6-6
J gene: TRBJ1-6
D gene: TRBD1
clone size: NA
CDR3 protein: CASGQGHNSPLHF
CDR3 DNA: TGTGCCAGCGGACAGGGTCATAATTCACCCCTCCACTTT

V gene: TRBV5-4
J gene: TRBJ1-2
D gene: NA
clone size: NA
CDR3 protein: CASSLIGGWRTF
CDR3 DNA: TGTGCCAGCAGCTTGATAGGAGGGTGGCGCACCTTC

V gene: TRBV7-2
J gene: TRBJ2-3
D gene: NA
clone size: NA
CDR3 protein: CASSLGLPTPTDTQYF
CDR3 DNA: TGTGCCAGCAGCCTGGGACTTCCGACCCCCACAGATACGCAGTATTTT

V gene: TRBV10-1
J gene: TRBJ1-1
D gene: NA
clone size: NA
CDR3 protein: CASSDPGENTEAFF
CDR3 DNA: TGCGCCAGCAGTGACCCAGGGGAGAACACTGAAGCTTTCTTT

V gene: TRBV5-4
J gene: TRBJ1-4
D gene: TRBD1
clone size: NA
CDR3 protein: CASSLGGTGIEKLFF
CDR3 DNA: TGTGCCAGCAGCTTAGGGGGGACAGGGATTGAAAAACTGTTTTTT

V gene: TRBV4-3
J gene: TRBJ2-3
D gene: TRBD2
clone size: NA
CDR3 protein: CASSQESLAGDRFTDTQYF
CDR3 DNA: TGCGCCAGCAGCCAAGAAAGCCTAGCGGGAGACCGATTCACAGATACGCAGTATTTT

V gene: TRBV2
J gene: TRBJ1-1
D gene: TRBD1
clone size: NA
CDR3 protein: CASSVTGMNTEAFF
CDR3 DNA: TGTGCCAGCAGCGTGACAGGGATGAACACTGAAGCTTTCTTT

V gene: TRBV19
J gene: TRBJ1-4
D gene: NA
clone size: NA
CDR3 protein: CASSRGRTNEKLFF
CDR3 DNA: TGTGCCAGTAGTCGAGGTCGAACTAATGAAAAACTGTTTTTT

V gene: TRBV7-2
J gene: TRBJ2-3
D gene: TRBD2
clone size: few
CDR3 protein: CASSSTSGGADTQYF
CDR3 DNA: TGTGCCAGCAGCTCGACTAGCGGGGGGGCAGATACGCAGTATTTT

V gene: TRBV18
J gene: TRBJ1-5
D gene: NA
clone size: NA
CDR3 protein: CASSGGQDQPQHF
CDR3 DNA: TGTGCCAGCTCAGGAGGGCAGGATCAGCCCCAGCATTTT

V gene: TRBV11-1
J gene: TRBJ2-7
D gene: TRBD1
clone size: NA
CDR3 protein: CASSKGQLISYEQYF
CDR3 DNA: TGTGCCAGCAGCAAGGGACAGCTGATTTCCTACGAGCAGTACTTC

V gene: TRBV19
J gene: TRBJ1-1
D gene: TRBD1
clone size: once
CDR3 protein: CASIRDRVNTEAFF
CDR3 DNA: TGTGCCAGTATAAGGGACAGGGTGAACACTGAAGCTTTCTTT

V gene: TRBV2
J gene: TRBJ2-1
D gene: NA
clone size: NA
CDR3 protein: CASKGLSNSEQFF
CDR3 DNA: TGTGCCAGCAAGGGACTCTCGAACAGTGAGCAGTTCTTC

V gene: TRBV10-2
J gene: TRBJ1-2
D gene: NA
clone size: NA
CDR3 protein: CASSAGVLNYGYTF
CDR3 DNA: TGCGCCAGCAGTGCAGGGGTCTTGAACTATGGCTACACCTTC

V gene: TRBV7-9
J gene: TRBJ1-3
D gene: NA
clone size: NA
CDR3 protein: CASSLTGSSGNTIYF
CDR3 DNA: TGTGCCAGCAGCTTAACGGGGAGCTCTGGAAACACCATATATTTT

V gene: TRBV5-4
J gene: TRBJ2-1
D gene: TRBD1
clone size: NA
CDR3 protein: CASRPDRAKAPHSYNEQFF
CDR3 DNA: TGTGCCAGCAGGCCAGACAGGGCTAAGGCCCCCCATTCCTACAATGAGCAGTTCTTC

V gene: TRBV4-3
J gene: TRBJ2-1
D gene: TRBD1
clone size: NA
CDR3 protein: CASSRDRGHNEQFF
CDR3 DNA: TGCGCCAGCAGCCGGGACAGGGGTCACAATGAGCAGTTCTTC

V gene: TRBV6-4
J gene: TRBJ2-1
D gene: NA
clone size: once
CDR3 protein: CASSDTDSNEQFF
CDR3 DNA: TGTGCCAGCAGTGACACGGACTCCAATGAGCAGTTCTTC

V gene: TRBV19
J gene: TRBJ1-6
D gene: NA
clone size: once
CDR3 protein: CASQLAFRVYDSPLHF
CDR3 DNA: TGTGCCAGTCAGCTTGCGTTCCGGGTCTATGATTCACCCCTCCACTTT

V gene: TRBV19
J gene: TRBJ2-1
D gene: TRBD2
clone size: NA
CDR3 protein: CASSTAGGGTYNEQFF
CDR3 DNA: TGTGCCAGTAGTACAGCGGGCGGGGGGACCTACAATGAGCAGTTCTTC

V gene: TRBV2
J gene: TRBJ2-1
D gene: NA
clone size: NA
CDR3 protein: CASSGGRGGVYNEQFF
CDR3 DNA: TGTGCCAGCAGTGGAGGTCGGGGCGGGGTTTACAATGAGCAGTTCTTC

V gene: TRBV6-5
J gene: TRBJ2-3
D gene: NA
clone size: NA
CDR3 protein: CASSYTDTDTQYF
CDR3 DNA: TGTGCCAGCAGTTATACAGACACAGATACGCAGTATTTT

V gene: TRBV29-1
J gene: TRBJ2-7
D gene: TRBD1
clone size: few
CDR3 protein: CSVESRDRVYEQYF
CDR3 DNA: TGCAGCGTCGAATCCCGGGACAGGGTCTACGAGCAGTACTTC

V gene: TRBV29-1
J gene: TRBJ2-7
D gene: TRBD1
clone size: NA
CDR3 protein: CSVEGDRKSGQYF
CDR3 DNA: TGCAGCGTTGAGGGGGACAGGAAAAGCGGGCAGTACTTC

V gene: TRBV28
J gene: TRBJ1-2
D gene: TRBD1
clone size: NA
CDR3 protein: CASSPPDRGNGYTF
CDR3 DNA: TGTGCCAGCAGTCCTCCAGACAGGGGCAACGGCTACACCTTC

V gene: TRBV9
J gene: TRBJ2-7
D gene: TRBD1
clone size: NA
CDR3 protein: CASSVLGQGPYEQYF
CDR3 DNA: TGTGCCAGCAGTGTCCTGGGACAGGGCCCCTACGAGCAGTACTTC